The 9 T cell receptor beta chains below all came from one sample that was sequenced in a study of long-term antiretroviral therapy in people with HIV. Run at survey level, the immunoSEQ assay was version v3.0. Produced via immunoSEQ multiplex PCR; TCRdb's table is partial and in-frame only. The table includes tens of thousands of clones, 70% to 90% detected once. The sequenced sample was unsorted PBMCs, obtained 1.1 years after starting antiretroviral therapy. These receptors were collected from a man aged 18-30 years with HIV.

V gene TRBV6-4 combines with J gene TRBJ2-3, with 12 bases identical to TRBD1. With V trimmed by 0 bases and J by 4 bases, 2 bases remained unmatched. The CDR3 runs to 16 residues. Looked up from germline, CDR1 is MRHNA and CDR2 is SNTAGT. CDR3: CASSDSGTGGADTQYF. Here the CDR3 DNA reads TGTGCCAGCAGTGACTCCGGGACAGGGGGCGCAGATACGCAGTATTTT.

The chain carries TRBV7-9 and TRBJ1-5, with unresolved D. Trimming left V 2 bases short and J 1 base short, with 6 bases between. This CDR3 region has 14 residues. Germline lookup yields CDR1 SEHNR and CDR2 FQNEAQ (reference sequence). The CDR3, as DNA: TGTGCCAGCAGCTTAAGTGACAGCAATCAGCCCCAGCATTTT. Protein: CASSLSDSNQPQHF.

The chain has TRBV28 and TRBJ2-7; D may be TRBD2 (6 bases). V was cut by 4 bases and J by 2 bases, with 15 bases left in between. This CDR3 spans 15 amino acids. Germline values: CDR1 MDHEN, CDR2 SYDVKM. DNA for the CDR3: TGTGCCAGCAGTTACTTGGCCGGGACTGCCTACGAGCAGTACTTC. Encoded protein: CASSYLAGTAYEQYF.

The V gene is TRBV12-5, the J gene TRBJ2-7, with D maybe TRBD1 (5 bases). This CDR3 contains 14 residues. Germline V gene lookup returns CDR1 LGHNT and CDR2 FRNRAP. Trimming pared 6 bases from V and 7 bases from J, leaving 19 bases between. CDR3 DNA sequence: TGTGCTAGTGGCGACGGACAAGGCTGGGGAGAGCAGTACTTC. As protein: CASGDGQGWGEQYF.

This chain links TRBV27 with TRBJ2-7; 10 positions agree with TRBD1. V shed 6 bases and J 2 bases; nucleotides not matched to a gene: 4. This CDR3 comprises 14 residues. The germline V gene encodes CDR1 MNHEY and CDR2 SMNVEV (reference sequence). CDR3 amino acids: CASRKGTGAYEQYF. DNA of the CDR3: TGTGCCAGCAGGAAGGGGACAGGGGCCTACGAGCAGTACTTC.

V is TRBV6-5 and J is TRBJ2-3; 7 positions agree with TRBD2. V gave up 4 bases and J gave up 3 bases; unmatched junction bases: 7. Germline-derived CDR1 and CDR2 are MNHEY and SVGAGI. The CDR3 sequence is 15 residues long. The DNA for the CDR3 is TGTGCCAGCAGTTGGGGCGGGGGAGTAACAGATACGCAGTATTTT. Translation gives CASSWGGGVTDTQYF.

The genes are TRBV6-1 and TRBJ1-3; D is unresolved. CDR1 is MNHNS and CDR2 is SASEGT in the germline V gene. The CDR3 consists of 16 residues. Trimming removed 4 bases at V and 3 bases at J, with 16 bases between. The CDR3 loop is CASSVGQPISGNTIYF. For the CDR3, the DNA is TGTGCCAGCAGTGTCGGGCAGCCAATTAGTGGAAACACCATATATTTT.

The rearrangement uses TRBV5-4 and TRBJ2-1; D not certain. Germline assignment: CDR1 SGHNT and CDR2 YYREEE (reference sequence). The CDR3 sequence is 13 residues long. The V end lost 3 bases, the J end lost 7 bases, and 11 bases lay between the germline ends. The CDR3 loop reads CASSWTAGNEQFF. The DNA for the CDR3 is TGTGCCAGCAGCTGGACGGCCGGGAATGAGCAGTTCTTC.

The chain combines TRBV6-5 with TRBJ2-2, with 9 bases identical to TRBD1. V shed 5 bases and J 7 bases; nucleotides not matched to a gene: 5. CDR3 length: 14 residues. In germline, CDR1 is MNHEY, CDR2 SVGAGI. The CDR3 nucleotides are TGTGCCAGCAGTGCGGGACAGGGTGACGGGGAGCTGTTTTTT. Protein: CASSAGQGDGELFF.